A selection of T cell receptor beta chains follows, all from one sample in a study of blood T cell repertoires in COVID-19. Measured with immunoSEQ multiplex PCR; TCRdb has only the in-frame clones, and not every one. The sample comprises about 62,000 clones, roughly 89% of which are singletons, and 5.5% to 6.5% rests with the top ten. Source material: peripheral blood. All receptors derive from a human donor in a cohort sampled during active COVID-19. CDR3s include the opening cysteine and the closing phenylalanine or tryptophan. The order of the fields is V gene, D gene, J gene, CDR3 protein. D genes are given only for firm matches.

v_call: TRBV7-2
d_call: TRBD1
j_call: TRBJ2-3
cdr3_aa: CASSLGDRVSPSQYF

v_call: TRBV7-9
d_call: .
j_call: TRBJ2-1
cdr3_aa: CASSFWAGRADEQFF

v_call: TRBV6-2/TRBV6-3
d_call: TRBD2
j_call: TRBJ2-3
cdr3_aa: CASSYRVAGGADTQYF

v_call: TRBV5-1
d_call: .
j_call: TRBJ1-1
cdr3_aa: CASSFNEAEAFF

v_call: TRBV12-3/TRBV12-4
d_call: .
j_call: TRBJ2-7
cdr3_aa: CASAISRDYEQYF

v_call: TRBV6-5
d_call: TRBD1
j_call: TRBJ1-6
cdr3_aa: CASSLVGGDNSPLHF

v_call: TRBV30
d_call: .
j_call: TRBJ1-3
cdr3_aa: CAWTGGSGNTIYF

v_call: TRBV19
d_call: TRBD1
j_call: TRBJ2-2
cdr3_aa: CASHPGQGRNGELFF

v_call: TRBV18
d_call: .
j_call: TRBJ2-7
cdr3_aa: CASSPEAYEQYF

v_call: TRBV5-1
d_call: .
j_call: TRBJ1-4
cdr3_aa: CASSLDEGGVGEKLFF

v_call: TRBV19
d_call: .
j_call: TRBJ1-2
cdr3_aa: CASSLPGGGLYGYTF

v_call: TRBV11-2
d_call: .
j_call: TRBJ2-7
cdr3_aa: CASSSRGSYEQYF

v_call: TRBV3-1/TRBV3-2
d_call: TRBD1
j_call: TRBJ1-6
cdr3_aa: CASSQGGQNNSPLHF

v_call: TRBV30
d_call: TRBD1
j_call: TRBJ1-2
cdr3_aa: CAWRTGGYGYTF

v_call: TRBV30
d_call: .
j_call: TRBJ1-5
cdr3_aa: CAWSGSQESQPQHF

v_call: TRBV12-3/TRBV12-4
d_call: .
j_call: TRBJ2-7
cdr3_aa: CASSLDLYEQYF

v_call: TRBV18
d_call: .
j_call: TRBJ2-3
cdr3_aa: CASSPSARGSTDTQYF

v_call: TRBV4-3
d_call: TRBD2
j_call: TRBJ2-3
cdr3_aa: CASSQVTSGPLTDTQYF

v_call: TRBV12-5
d_call: .
j_call: TRBJ1-1
cdr3_aa: CASVPDIVMNTEAFF

v_call: TRBV4-2
d_call: .
j_call: TRBJ1-2
cdr3_aa: CASSQARDTLFSGYTF

v_call: TRBV30
d_call: .
j_call: TRBJ1-2
cdr3_aa: CAWSVSLRQPGYTF

v_call: TRBV7-6
d_call: TRBD1
j_call: TRBJ2-1
cdr3_aa: CASSLEAGGTYNEQFF

v_call: TRBV18
d_call: TRBD1
j_call: TRBJ2-7
cdr3_aa: CASSFGQGGNEQYF

v_call: TRBV7-2
d_call: TRBD2
j_call: TRBJ2-2
cdr3_aa: CASSSPGTSGRASGELFF

v_call: TRBV7-3
d_call: .
j_call: TRBJ2-5
cdr3_aa: CASSRGRQETQYF

v_call: TRBV4-2
d_call: .
j_call: TRBJ2-7
cdr3_aa: CASSPSRRAVDEQYF

v_call: TRBV18
d_call: .
j_call: TRBJ2-1
cdr3_aa: CASSPDRSSYNEQFF

v_call: TRBV6-2/TRBV6-3
d_call: .
j_call: TRBJ2-2
cdr3_aa: CASSLGRFNTGELFF

v_call: TRBV28
d_call: TRBD1
j_call: TRBJ1-1
cdr3_aa: CASIPGTGGRTEAFF

v_call: TRBV9
d_call: TRBD1
j_call: TRBJ2-5
cdr3_aa: CASSPEGQGLDIQYF

v_call: TRBV5-4
d_call: TRBD2
j_call: TRBJ2-5
cdr3_aa: CASSERGLAGGETQYF

v_call: TRBV5-1
d_call: TRBD1
j_call: TRBJ2-6
cdr3_aa: CASGTGTGANVLTF

v_call: TRBV9
d_call: TRBD1
j_call: TRBJ2-2
cdr3_aa: CASSVYGQGANTGELFF

v_call: TRBV27
d_call: .
j_call: TRBJ1-1
cdr3_aa: CASSLSSVRATTEAFF

v_call: TRBV4-1
d_call: .
j_call: TRBJ1-2
cdr3_aa: CASSQVRRGGAGYTF

v_call: TRBV2
d_call: TRBD2
j_call: TRBJ2-5
cdr3_aa: CASTRTSGYQETQYF

v_call: TRBV6-5
d_call: TRBD2
j_call: TRBJ2-3
cdr3_aa: CASRGLAGRDTQYF

v_call: TRBV5-6
d_call: .
j_call: TRBJ2-5
cdr3_aa: CASTRGRGLQETQYF

v_call: TRBV6-2/TRBV6-3
d_call: TRBD2
j_call: TRBJ2-7
cdr3_aa: CASSYGLAGGQYEQYF

v_call: TRBV14
d_call: .
j_call: TRBJ1-3
cdr3_aa: CASRRGTGNTIYF

v_call: TRBV3-1/TRBV3-2
d_call: .
j_call: TRBJ1-1
cdr3_aa: CASSFGVANTEAFF

v_call: TRBV6-2/TRBV6-3
d_call: .
j_call: TRBJ1-2
cdr3_aa: CASSYVPPGFVVGYTF

v_call: TRBV12-3/TRBV12-4
d_call: TRBD1
j_call: TRBJ1-2
cdr3_aa: CASSFQGAQGYTF

v_call: TRBV7-9
d_call: TRBD1
j_call: TRBJ2-3
cdr3_aa: CASSFRQGEGTQYF

v_call: TRBV11-2
d_call: .
j_call: TRBJ2-5
cdr3_aa: CASVAGNRFGVETQYF

v_call: TRBV11-2
d_call: TRBD1
j_call: TRBJ2-7
cdr3_aa: CASSPGQDTHVNYEQYF

v_call: TRBV6-5
d_call: .
j_call: TRBJ1-5
cdr3_aa: CASRNWTVPNQPQHF

v_call: TRBV28
d_call: .
j_call: TRBJ1-5
cdr3_aa: CASSFAQALHQPQHF

v_call: TRBV5-6
d_call: .
j_call: TRBJ1-5
cdr3_aa: CASSLRGYSNQPQHF